The rows below give T cell receptor beta chains drawn from one sample of a study of cytomegalovirus exposure and HLA in healthy donors. Method: immunoSEQ multiplex PCR; TCRdb's copy keeps in-frame clones and lacks some. The table has under 200,000 clones, 87% seen once. The sequencing sample was made of PBMCs. These receptors were collected from a young woman in good health and CMV-seronegative. Both conserved end residues are part of each CDR3. Fields, in order: J gene, D gene, V gene, clone size, CDR3 protein, CDR3 DNA. The D gene is left open where the match is weak. Clone size is shown for a subset of rows, as once, few, many or a class of expanded clone.

J: TRBJ1-1; D: .; V: TRBV12-5; size: .; CDR3: CASGPGVGEGTEAFF; DNA: TGTGCTAGTGGCCCCGGGGTGGGGGAGGGGACTGAAGCTTTCTTT
J: TRBJ1-2; D: .; V: TRBV11-2; size: .; CDR3: CASSMRLSDYGYTF; DNA: TGTGCCAGCAGCATGCGTTTGTCCGATTATGGCTACACCTTC
J: TRBJ1-2; D: .; V: TRBV7-8; size: .; CDR3: CASSSALGGGYGYTF; DNA: TGTGCCAGCAGCTCAGCGCTGGGAGGGGGCTATGGCTACACCTTC
J: TRBJ2-5; D: .; V: TRBV18; size: once; CDR3: CASSPNLGETQYF; DNA: TGTGCCAGCTCACCAAATCTCGGTGAGACCCAGTACTTC
J: TRBJ1-1; D: .; V: TRBV18; size: .; CDR3: CASSPSQNTEAFF; DNA: TGTGCCAGCTCACCCTCACAGAACACTGAAGCTTTCTTT
J: TRBJ2-1; D: .; V: TRBV4-3; size: .; CDR3: CASSAYFESRQFF; DNA: TGCGCCAGCAGCGCCTACTTTGAGAGTCGGCAGTTCTTC
J: TRBJ2-2; D: .; V: TRBV11-2; size: .; CDR3: CASSLVQGATGELFF; DNA: TGTGCCAGCAGCTTAGTCCAGGGCGCGACCGGGGAGCTGTTTTTT
J: TRBJ2-6; D: TRBD2; V: TRBV29-1; size: .; CDR3: CSVDGEGPGANVLTF; DNA: TGCAGCGTTGATGGGGAGGGGCCTGGGGCCAACGTCCTGACTTTC
J: TRBJ2-5; D: TRBD1; V: TRBV6-5; size: .; CDR3: CASSSGTGPPKTQYF; DNA: TGTGCCAGCAGCTCCGGGACAGGCCCACCGAAGACCCAGTACTTC
J: TRBJ1-5; D: TRBD1; V: TRBV28; size: .; CDR3: CASRGQVNQPQHF; DNA: TGTGCCAGCAGGGGACAGGTCAATCAGCCCCAGCATTTT
J: TRBJ1-1; D: .; V: TRBV27; size: .; CDR3: CASSLSAVMNTEAFF; DNA: TGTGCCAGCAGTTTATCGGCGGTCATGAACACTGAAGCTTTCTTT
J: TRBJ1-1; D: .; V: TRBV4-2; size: once; CDR3: CASSRSGTQRGTEAFF; DNA: TGTGCCAGCAGCCGATCAGGGACTCAGAGGGGCACTGAAGCTTTCTTT
J: TRBJ1-5; D: .; V: TRBV6-5; size: .; CDR3: CASSPRFQGNQPQHF; DNA: TGTGCCAGCAGTCCCCGGTTCCAGGGTAATCAGCCCCAGCATTTT
J: TRBJ2-5; D: .; V: TRBV11-3; size: .; CDR3: CASSLASGTQYF; DNA: TGTGCCAGCAGCTTAGCGTCGGGGACCCAGTACTTC
J: TRBJ2-7; D: TRBD2; V: TRBV4-2; size: .; CDR3: CASSPRLADYYEQYF; DNA: TGTGCCAGCAGCCCCCGGCTAGCGGACTACTACGAGCAGTACTTC
J: TRBJ2-5; D: .; V: TRBV7-7; size: .; CDR3: CASSSLPQLAPTETQYF; DNA: TGTGCCAGCAGCTCACTACCGCAACTAGCTCCCACAGAGACCCAGTACTTC
J: TRBJ2-5; D: .; V: TRBV9; size: .; CDR3: CASSVAQGLRETQYF; DNA: TGTGCCAGCAGCGTAGCCCAGGGGCTAAGAGAGACCCAGTACTTC
J: TRBJ1-2; D: .; V: TRBV28; size: .; CDR3: CASTSPDSTNYGYTF; DNA: TGTGCCAGCACCTCCCCGGACAGTACTAACTATGGCTACACCTTC
J: TRBJ1-5; D: .; V: TRBV7-8; size: .; CDR3: CASSSHGGANNQPQHF; DNA: TGTGCCAGCAGCTCCCACGGGGGGGCCAACAATCAGCCCCAGCATTTT
J: TRBJ2-3; D: .; V: TRBV5-1; size: .; CDR3: CASSPPTAQGVDTQYF; DNA: TGCGCCAGCAGCCCCCCTACGGCACAGGGAGTAGATACGCAGTATTTT
J: TRBJ1-1; D: .; V: TRBV14; size: .; CDR3: CASSPQRNTEAFF; DNA: TGTGCCAGCAGCCCACAGAGAAACACTGAAGCTTTCTTT
J: TRBJ1-2; D: .; V: TRBV10-2; size: .; CDR3: CASSDGFPGYGYTF; DNA: TGCGCCAGCAGTGATGGCTTCCCGGGCTATGGCTACACCTTC
J: TRBJ1-5; D: TRBD1; V: TRBV7-9; size: .; CDR3: CVSSAALRGPTHF; DNA: TGTGTCAGCAGCGCCGCCCTCAGGGGGCCTACCCATTTT
J: TRBJ2-3; D: TRBD2; V: TRBV5-1; size: .; CDR3: CASSLSAGGPTDTQYF; DNA: TGCGCCAGCAGCTTGAGTGCGGGAGGGCCCACAGATACGCAGTATTTT
J: TRBJ2-4; D: .; V: TRBV7-9; size: .; CDR3: CASSLAGSAGGIQYF; DNA: TGTGCCAGCAGCTTAGCGGGATCCGCGGGTGGGATTCAGTACTTC
J: TRBJ2-1; D: TRBD2; V: TRBV5-1; size: .; CDR3: CASSLAPGGNEQFF; DNA: TGCGCCAGCAGCTTGGCCCCGGGAGGCAATGAGCAGTTCTTC
J: TRBJ1-1; D: .; V: TRBV7-2; size: .; CDR3: CASSFLVSRAAFF; DNA: TGTGCCAGCAGCTTCTTAGTTTCCAGGGCAGCTTTCTTT
J: TRBJ1-1; D: TRBD1; V: TRBV29-1; size: .; CDR3: CSVVLGQGAFF; DNA: TGCAGCGTTGTTTTAGGACAGGGAGCTTTCTTT
J: TRBJ2-6; D: .; V: TRBV6-4; size: few; CDR3: CASSVDSGANVLTF; DNA: TGTGCCAGCAGTGTAGACTCTGGGGCCAACGTCCTGACTTTC
J: TRBJ2-3; D: .; V: TRBV5-6; size: .; CDR3: CASSLVPSSTDTQYF; DNA: TGTGCCAGCAGCTTGGTCCCCAGTAGCACAGATACGCAGTATTTT
J: TRBJ2-1; D: TRBD1; V: TRBV7-6; size: once; CDR3: CASSPGQGWEQFF; DNA: TGTGCCAGCAGCCCCGGACAGGGATGGGAGCAGTTCTTC
J: TRBJ2-2; D: TRBD1; V: TRBV5-1; size: .; CDR3: CASSLRRTGTAGELFF; DNA: TGCGCCAGCAGCCTCCGAAGGACAGGGACCGCCGGGGAGCTGTTTTTT
J: TRBJ2-7; D: TRBD1; V: TRBV6-6; size: .; CDR3: CASSSTDRASYEQYF; DNA: TGTGCCAGCAGTTCTACGGACAGGGCGTCCTACGAGCAGTACTTC
J: TRBJ2-5; D: TRBD2; V: TRBV29-1; size: .; CDR3: CSVGLWQARGVGETQYF; DNA: TGCAGCGTTGGTTTATGGCAAGCGCGGGGGGTGGGGGAGACCCAGTACTTC
J: TRBJ2-4; D: .; V: TRBV6-1; size: .; CDR3: CASSELRIQYF; DNA: TGTGCCAGCAGTGAACTCCGCATTCAGTACTTC
J: TRBJ1-6; D: .; V: TRBV9; size: .; CDR3: CASSPREGYNSPLHF; DNA: TGTGCCAGCAGCCCTAGGGAGGGCTATAATTCACCCCTCCACTTT
J: TRBJ2-5; D: .; V: TRBV5-8; size: .; CDR3: CASSLLAVGGQETQYF; DNA: TGTGCCAGCAGCTTGTTGGCAGTAGGGGGTCAAGAGACCCAGTACTTC
J: TRBJ1-4; D: TRBD1; V: TRBV7-9; size: .; CDR3: CASSLGGTGEDEKLFF; DNA: TGTGCCAGCAGCTTAGGGGGGACAGGGGAGGATGAAAAACTGTTTTTT
J: TRBJ2-3; D: TRBD2; V: TRBV5-1; size: .; CDR3: CASSLLAADTQYF; DNA: TGCGCCAGCAGCTTGCTAGCGGCAGATACGCAGTATTTT
J: TRBJ1-1; D: .; V: TRBV19; size: .; CDR3: CASSIATGTATEAFF; DNA: TGTGCCAGTAGTATAGCCACGGGGACTGCCACTGAAGCTTTCTTT
J: TRBJ2-1; D: .; V: TRBV4-2; size: .; CDR3: CASSQEGLGGNEQFF; DNA: TGTGCCAGCAGCCAAGAGGGTCTAGGGGGCAATGAGCAGTTCTTC
J: TRBJ2-7; D: .; V: TRBV7-9; size: .; CDR3: CASSTPLVGASDEQYF; DNA: TGTGCCAGCAGCACCCCCCTCGTAGGGGCGTCGGACGAGCAGTACTTC
J: TRBJ2-3; D: TRBD2; V: TRBV4-1; size: .; CDR3: CASSQEGGVSSTQYF; DNA: TGCGCCAGCAGCCAAGAGGGGGGGGTCAGTTCTACGCAGTATTTT
J: TRBJ2-2; D: TRBD2; V: TRBV27; size: .; CDR3: CASSWAGAGGRSTIFGELFF; DNA: TGTGCCAGCAGCTGGGCGGGGGCGGGAGGGCGATCTACCATTTTCGGGGAGCTGTTTTTT
J: TRBJ1-4; D: TRBD1; V: TRBV5-6; size: few; CDR3: CASSLNRGISNEKLFF; DNA: TGTGCCAGCAGCTTGAACAGGGGGATCTCTAATGAAAAACTGTTTTTT
J: TRBJ2-1; D: .; V: TRBV7-9; size: few; CDR3: CASSAAGEGQFF; DNA: TGTGCCAGCAGCGCTGCGGGCGAAGGGCAGTTCTTC
J: TRBJ2-7; D: .; V: TRBV6-1; size: .; CDR3: CASSEAGNRRRDEQYF; DNA: TGTGCCAGCAGTGAAGCAGGGAACAGGCGGAGAGACGAGCAGTACTTC
J: TRBJ2-7; D: TRBD1; V: TRBV7-9; size: .; CDR3: CASRRDRDEQYF; DNA: TGTGCCAGTCGCCGGGACAGGGACGAGCAGTACTTC
J: TRBJ2-7; D: TRBD1; V: TRBV14; size: .; CDR3: CASSHAPGQALYEQYF; DNA: TGTGCCAGCAGCCATGCTCCGGGACAGGCCCTCTACGAGCAGTACTTC